One sample yielded the 31 T cell receptor beta chains listed below, sequenced in a study of OX40 agonist ivuxolimab in advanced cancers. Libraries were prepared by immunoSEQ multiplex PCR; TCRdb keeps only in-frame clonotypes and omits some of them. The sample shows about 81,000 clones, about 81% of them seen only once. Sample: CD4+ or CD8+ T cells sorted from blood, taken in a trial of the OX40 agonist ivuxolimab. Receptor source: an adult with an advanced solid tumor such as melanoma, head and neck, liver or kidney cancer.

This chain connects TRBV11-3 to TRBJ2-1; 10 nucleotides agree with TRBD2. With V trimmed by 4 bases and J by 0 bases, 9 bases remained unmatched. The CDR3 runs 18 residues. Germline V gives CDR1 SGHNT, CDR2 YENEEA. CDR3 in DNA: TGTGCCAGCAGCTCAGGGGACGCTAGCGGGAGCTCCTACAATGAGCAGTTCTTC. Translation gives CASSSGDASGSSYNEQFF.

CDR3 protein: CASSESRGRGTGELFF. In DNA, the CDR3 is TGTGCCAGCAGTGAAAGTCGTGGGCGGGGGACCGGGGAGCTGTTTTTT. V is TRBV6-1 and J is TRBJ2-2, with 7 bases matching TRBD2. The V and J ends lost 2 bases and 5 bases, in that order; junction bases with no gene match: 8. The CDR3 covers 16 residues. Germline V gene sequence: CDR1 MNHNS, CDR2 SASEGT.

Only a few counts were recorded for this clone. The V gene is TRBV30, the J gene TRBJ1-3; unclear D gene. V lost 0 bases, J lost 0 bases, and 9 bases lay in between. Germline CDR1 GTSNPN, CDR2 SVGIG (reference sequence). The CDR3 contains 15 residues. CDR3 sequence (DNA): TGTGCCTGGAGTGTTGTCAAAGGCTCTGGAAACACCATATATTTT. It specifies CAWSVVKGSGNTIYF. Variable domain in full (rest from reference TRBV30 and TRBJ1-3): SQTIHQWPATLVQPVGSPLSLECTVEGTSNPNLYWYRQAAGRGLQLLFYSVGIGQISSEVPQNLSASRPQDRQFILSSKKLLLSDSGFYLCAWSVVKGSGNTIYFGEGSWLTVV.

The chain joins TRBV27 to TRBJ1-2; 8 bases match TRBD1. The V segment lost 6 bases and the J segment 8 bases; nucleotides outside the gene matches: 8. The CDR3 is made up of 13 amino acids. CDR1 MNHEY and CDR2 SMNVEV come from the germline V gene (reference sequence). The CDR3 region is CASSLRQGNGYTF. The CDR3 DNA follows: TGTGCCAGCAGCCTCCGACAGGGGAACGGCTACACCTTC.

The CDR3 spells CASSGLAGIHGETQYF. The CDR3 nucleotides are TGTGCCAGCAGTGGACTAGCGGGAATACACGGAGAGACCCAGTACTTC. The chain is built from TRBV2 and TRBJ2-5; 11 bases line up with TRBD2. V gave up 4 bases and J gave up 4 bases; unmatched junction bases: 8. Germline CDR1 is SNHLY and CDR2 is FYNNEI. This CDR3 spans 16 amino acids. Full variable domain (remainder filled in from reference TRBV2 and TRBJ2-5): EPEVTQTPSHQVTQMGQEVILRCVPISNHLYFYWYRQILGQKVEFLVSFYNNEISEKSEIFDDQFSVERPDGSNFTLKIRSTKLEDSAMYFCASSGLAGIHGETQYFGPGTRLLVL.

Only one count was recorded for this clone. The chain combines TRBV19 with TRBJ1-4; TRBD1 is a possible D gene (6 bases). This CDR3 has 14 residues. V was pared by 7 bases and J by 12 bases, with 21 bases between. Germline-derived CDR1 and CDR2 are LNHDA and SQIVND (reference sequence). The CDR3 reads CASTAGASRAELFF. In nucleotides, the CDR3 is TGTGCCAGTACGGCAGGGGCCAGCCGTGCGGAACTGTTTTTT.

This rearrangement joins TRBV28 to TRBJ2-5; D may be TRBD2 (5 bases). The CDR3 runs 14 residues. CDR1 MDHEN and CDR2 SYDVKM come from the germline V gene. Between the trimmed V and J ends, which lost 3 bases and 2 bases, there was a span of 10 bases. The CDR3, as DNA: TGTGCCAGCAGTTTGGGCGGGCCGCAAGAGACCCAGTACTTC. This translates into CASSLGGPQETQYF.

The chain joins TRBV5-1 to TRBJ2-5, with a tentative D call TRBD1 (5 bases). Germline V gives CDR1 SGHRS, CDR2 YFSETQ. There are 16 residues in the CDR3. V was clipped by 1 base and J by 2 bases, with 15 bases between them. Here the CDR3 DNA reads TGCGCCAGCAGCTTGCCTCCGAGACAGCTACAAGAGACCCAGTACTTC. It translates to CASSLPPRQLQETQYF.

Only a few counts were recorded for this clone. CDR3 nucleotide sequence: TGTGCCTCCGGGGCTTTTAGCGGGGTGAACACCGGGGAGCTGTTTTTT. This encodes CASGAFSGVNTGELFF. This chain connects TRBV7-6 to TRBJ2-2; 8 positions match TRBD2. In germline, CDR1 is SGHVS, CDR2 FNYEAQ. The CDR3 length is 16 residues. J was trimmed by 1 base and V by 11 bases; bases with no gene match: 12. Complete variable domain (other parts from reference TRBV7-6 and TRBJ2-2): GAGVSQSPRYKVTKRGQDVALRCDPISGHVSLYWYRQALGQGPEFLTYFNYEAQQDKSGLPNDRFSAERPEGSISTLTIQRTEQRDSAMYRCASGAFSGVNTGELFFGEGSRLTVL.

The chain uses TRBV27 and TRBJ2-3, with D unclear. V was clipped by 4 bases and J by 9 bases, with 14 bases between them. The CDR3 runs to 13 residues. The germline V gene has CDR1 MNHEY and CDR2 SMNVEV (reference sequence). CDR3 loop: CASSSLPLRTQYF. DNA for the CDR3: TGTGCCAGCAGTTCTCTACCTCTGAGGACGCAGTATTTT.

The chain has TRBV30 and TRBJ1-1; D is ambiguous. The CDR3 sequence is 13 residues long. CDR1 and CDR2 from the germline V gene are GTSNPN and SVGIG (reference sequence). V lost 4 bases, J lost 3 bases, and 12 bases lay in between. The CDR3 is CAWTPPGYTEAFF. CDR3 in DNA: TGTGCCTGGACCCCCCCGGGGTACACTGAAGCTTTCTTT.

This clone came up once. The chain employs TRBV27 and TRBJ2-2; D remains ambiguous. CDR1 and CDR2 from the germline V gene are MNHEY and SMNVEV (reference sequence). The CDR3 sequence is 15 residues long. Trimming cost V 6 bases and J 2 bases, with 13 bases left between them. CDR3 DNA sequence: TGTGCCAGCAGGTCCGGGCCCTACAACACCGGGGAGCTGTTTTTT. Its translation is CASRSGPYNTGELFF.

CDR3 region: CASSRDRGNYGYTF. The CDR3 DNA reads TGTGCCAGCAGCCGGGACAGGGGTAACTATGGCTACACCTTC. The chain links TRBV14 to TRBJ1-2; 10 nucleotides align to TRBD1. Trimming took 4 bases from V and 1 from J; bases not matched to a gene: 0. This CDR3 is 14 amino acids long. Per the germline V gene, CDR1 is SGHDN and CDR2 is FVKESK.

The chain couples TRBV28 to TRBJ2-2, with unresolved D. V lost 1 base and J lost 9, with 6 bases in between. Germline V gene sequence: CDR1 MDHEN, CDR2 SYDVKM. CDR3 length equals 12 residues. The DNA for the CDR3 is TGTGCCAGCAGTTTATCGAGTCGGGAGCTGTTTTTT. This gives the protein CASSLSSRELFF.

This clone was seen only a few times. Other DNA sequences in the sample encode the same CDR3. The gene calls are TRBV7-2 and TRBJ2-2; 11 bases are shared with TRBD1. The germline gives CDR1 SGHTA, CDR2 FQGNSA. V lost 0 bases and J lost 5; bases outside the gene matches: 2. CDR3 size: 16 residues. Here the CDR3 DNA reads TGTGCCAGCAGCTTAGCCGGGACAGGGGGTACCGGGGAGCTGTTTTTT. It specifies CASSLAGTGGTGELFF.

The chain recombines TRBV30 with TRBJ1-1; no firm D call. Germline CDR1 and CDR2: GTSNPN and SVGIG (reference sequence). The CDR3 covers 16 residues. The germline V and J ends were trimmed by 3 bases and 4 bases, with 21 bases remaining between them. CDR3 bases: TGTGCCTGGAGACTATCTCGGAGGGCAGGCCTCACTGAAGCTTTCTTT. Encoded protein: CAWRLSRRAGLTEAFF.

The chain links TRBV18 to TRBJ1-5; 8 nucleotides line up with TRBD1. The CDR3 runs to 17 residues. J lost 6 bases, V lost 2 bases, and 12 bases had no gene match. Germline assignment: CDR1 KGHSH and CDR2 LQKENI. The CDR3 reads CASSPDFRTGKGQPQHF. CDR3 coding DNA: TGTGCCAGCTCACCAGATTTCCGGACAGGGAAGGGTCAGCCCCAGCATTTT.

The chain links TRBV7-6 to TRBJ1-5, with 7 bases matching TRBD1. In germline, CDR1 is SGHVS, CDR2 FNYEAQ. This CDR3 has 17 residues. Trimming cost V 5 bases and J 4 bases; bases outside gene matches: 14. CDR3: CASSPESDRVKNQPQHF. The DNA of the CDR3 is TGTGCCAGCAGCCCAGAGTCCGACAGGGTTAAAAATCAGCCCCAGCATTTT.

The chain joins TRBV7-2 to TRBJ2-1; no reliable D call. This CDR3 is 15 amino acids long. Per germline, CDR1 SGHTA and CDR2 FQGNSA. V lost 4 bases and J 0 bases, leaving 10 bases between the germline ends. The CDR3 region is CASSSPLSSYNEQFF. Here the CDR3 DNA reads TGTGCCAGCAGCTCCCCACTGAGCTCCTACAATGAGCAGTTCTTC.

The chain links TRBV13 to TRBJ1-4; 9 bases are shared with TRBD1. This CDR3 is 21 amino acids long. The V and J ends lost 1 base and 5 bases, in that order; junction bases with no gene match: 20. CDR1 PRHDT and CDR2 FYEKMQ come from the germline V gene (reference sequence). The CDR3 DNA is TGTGCCAGCAGCTTAGTGGCCAACCCCGGGACAGGGAAGAATAGAAATGAAAAACTGTTTTTT. It codes for CASSLVANPGTGKNRNEKLFF. Full variable domain (rest looked up from reference TRBV13 and TRBJ1-4): AAGVIQSPRHLIKEKRETATLKCYPIPRHDTVYWYQQGPGQDPQFLISFYEKMQSDKGSIPDRFSAQQFSDYHSELNMSSLELGDSALYFCASSLVANPGTGKNRNEKLFFGSGTQLSVL.

The chain couples TRBV6-6 to TRBJ2-1; no firm D call. Germline V gene sequence: CDR1 MNHNY, CDR2 SVGAGI (reference sequence). Trimming left V 6 bases short and J 8 bases short, with 11 bases between. This CDR3 spans 12 amino acids. The CDR3 sequence is CASSLKRYEQFF. CDR3 nucleotides: TGTGCCAGCAGCCTCAAGAGGTATGAGCAGTTCTTC.

This rearrangement joins TRBV6-1 to TRBJ1-5; a weak D match, TRBD1 (6 bases). The V end lost 4 bases, the J end lost 1 base, and 8 bases lay between the germline ends. The germline gives CDR1 MNHNS, CDR2 SASEGT. This CDR3 spans 14 amino acids. The CDR3 sequence: CASSATGSNQPQHF. The CDR3 region has the DNA TGTGCCAGCAGTGCAACAGGGAGCAATCAGCCCCAGCATTTT.

This clone has just a few counts. The chain links TRBV5-4 to TRBJ1-4, with TRBD1 matching 8 bases. The J segment lost 8 bases and the V segment lost 3 bases, leaving 15 bases of the junction unmatched. Germline CDR1 is SGHNT and CDR2 is YYREEE (reference sequence). This CDR3 has 17 amino acids. CDR3 in amino acids: CASSSKRTGRVGEKLFF. The CDR3 DNA sequence: TGTGCCAGCAGCTCGAAGCGGACAGGGAGGGTCGGGGAAAAACTGTTTTTT.

In this sample, this clone turned up once. The chain is built from TRBV5-1 and TRBJ2-2; D possibly corresponds to TRBD2 (7 bases). V lost 8 bases, J lost 2 bases, and 13 bases lay in between. The germline V gene encodes CDR1 SGHRS and CDR2 YFSETQ. The CDR3 has 14 residues. CDR3 amino acids: CASSGGENTGELFF. For the CDR3, the DNA is TGCGCCAGTTCGGGGGGCGAAAACACCGGGGAGCTGTTTTTT.

The chain joins TRBV27 to TRBJ1-1; 10 nucleotides match TRBD1. The J segment lost 2 bases and the V segment lost 2 bases, leaving 14 bases of the junction unmatched. The CDR3 has 19 amino acids. Germline CDR1 reads MNHEY; CDR2 reads SMNVEV (reference sequence). The CDR3 protein is CASSLRLPRTGGVNTEAFF. The CDR3 DNA sequence: TGTGCCAGCAGTTTACGGCTCCCTCGGACAGGGGGGGTTAACACTGAAGCTTTCTTT.

This sequence joins TRBV28 and TRBJ1-2; D gene uncertain. Deletions cut 2 bases from V and 4 bases from J, with 5 bases between. This CDR3 contains 12 residues. Germline V gene sequence: CDR1 MDHEN, CDR2 SYDVKM. The CDR3 DNA follows: TGTGCCAGCAGTTTAATGCCCTATGGCTACACCTTC. It specifies CASSLMPYGYTF.

This chain uses TRBV19 with TRBJ1-1, with unresolved D. Trimming removed 8 bases from V and 0 bases from J, with 16 bases in between. The CDR3 is 15 amino acids. The germline V gene encodes CDR1 LNHDA and CDR2 SQIVND (reference sequence). CDR3 DNA: TGTGCCAGTTCCATTACGTCATACCTGAACACTGAAGCTTTCTTT. This translates into CASSITSYLNTEAFF.

This clone was recorded once. The J gene is TRBJ1-2, the V gene TRBV4-2; 7 positions agree with TRBD1. V lost 4 bases, J lost 4 bases, and 9 bases stayed unmatched. In germline, CDR1 is LGHNA, CDR2 YNFKEQ. There are 15 residues in the CDR3. CDR3 nucleotides: TGTGCCAGCAGCCTAGACAGGGACCCCGTCTATGGCTACACCTTC. As protein: CASSLDRDPVYGYTF.

The CDR3 DNA reads as TGTGCCAGCAGAGGGACAGGCAGGGCGGGCTACGAGCAGTACTTC. Translation: CASRGTGRAGYEQYF. This rearrangement joins TRBV5-4 to TRBJ2-7, with TRBD1 matching over 8 bases. Germline V gene sequence: CDR1 SGHNT, CDR2 YYREEE (reference sequence). The CDR3 loop spans 15 amino acids. V trimming: 5 bases; J trimming: 3 bases; junction bases outside the gene matches: 10.

The chain joins TRBV5-1 to TRBJ1-2; 7 bases align to TRBD1. This CDR3 contains 13 residues. V trimming: 0 bases; J trimming: 8 bases; junction bases outside the gene matches: 4. Germline V gives CDR1 SGHRS, CDR2 YFSETQ. In DNA form, the CDR3 reads TGCGCCAGCAGCTTGGACAGGGGTATCGGCTACACCTTC. Its protein product is CASSLDRGIGYTF.

The CDR3 loop reads CASSTRGQGANYEQYV. CDR3 in DNA: TGTGCCAGCAGCACCCGGGGACAGGGGGCGAACTACGAGCAGTACGTC. This chain connects TRBV21-1 to TRBJ2-7; TRBD1 is the table's D call and was not checked against the DNA. TRBV21-1 has pseudogene status. This CDR3 comprises 16 residues.